Below are 25 T cell receptor beta chains sequenced from a single sample in a study of patients and donors after allogeneic stem cell transplantation (TCRdb year 2020). Library preparation employed RT-PCR. Reads for this sample came from a NextSeq 550. TCRdb applied fastp at Q25 and MiXCR to the public reads, then kept only in-frame beta chains. Identical CDR3 proteins give one entry, which carries the most common genes and DNA. A total of over 150,000 distinct CDR3 sequences appear in this sample, approximately 30% of them only once. The top ten hold around 3.2% of the sample. Sequenced: blood, either unsorted or a sorted T cell fraction (not recorded which). The receptors shown here come from a human donor who was either an allogeneic HSCT recipient or a stem cell or donor lymphocyte infusion donor (not recorded which). It is not recorded whose cells these are; they may come from a transplant donor.

This chain uses TRBV3-1 with TRBJ1-2; TRBD1 aligns across 8 bases. Germline CDR1 reads LGHDT; CDR2 reads YNNKEL (reference sequence). V lost 3 bases and J lost 5; bases outside the gene matches: 5. This CDR3 region has 14 residues. CDR3 protein: CASSHRGLEYGYTF. The CDR3 DNA sequence: TGTGCCAGCAGCCACAGGGGGCTAGAGTATGGCTACACCTTC.

V gene TRBV20-1 combines with J gene TRBJ1-6; D ambiguous. This CDR3 contains 15 residues. V was trimmed by 4 bases and J by 5 bases, leaving 15 bases between them. CDR1 and CDR2 from the germline V gene are DFQATT and SNEGSKA (reference sequence). This CDR3 reads CSAKYWHNDNSPLHF. The CDR3 bases are TGCAGTGCTAAATATTGGCACAACGATAATTCACCCCTCCACTTT.

The rearrangement uses TRBV12-3 or TRBV12-4 and TRBJ1-4; D remains ambiguous. The V end lost 5 bases, the J end lost 0 bases, and 16 bases lay between the germline ends. This CDR3 has 17 amino acids. CDR3 in DNA: TGTGCCAGCAGTCCCGGGAGAGCCCCCGCAACTAATGAAAAACTGTTTTTT. It encodes CASSPGRAPATNEKLFF.

This clonotype turned up a few times. V and J are TRBV12-3 or TRBV12-4 and TRBJ2-2; 7 nucleotides match TRBD1. The V gene end was trimmed by 5 bases and the J gene end by 6 bases; junction bases not matched to a gene: 9. The CDR3 is made up of 15 amino acids. CDR3 sequence: CASSTYRGQAGELFF. The DNA for the CDR3 is TGTGCCAGCAGTACCTACAGGGGTCAGGCCGGGGAGCTGTTTTTT.

This clonotype was seen more than once but under ten times. V is TRBV4-3 and J is TRBJ2-5, with a weak D call TRBD2 (5 bases). Germline V lookup: CDR1 LGHNA, CDR2 YSLEER. The CDR3 consists of 13 residues. Deletions cut 4 bases from V and 3 bases from J, with 9 bases between. This CDR3 reads CASSLMREETQYF. In nucleotides, the CDR3 is TGCGCCAGCAGCCTTATGAGGGAAGAGACCCAGTACTTC.

J is TRBJ1-5 and V is TRBV12-3 or TRBV12-4; D gene uncertain. The V end lost 5 bases, the J end lost 3 bases, and 8 bases lay between the germline ends. The CDR3 is made up of 13 amino acids. The chain's CDR3 is CASSPTLNQPQHF. CDR3 coding DNA: TGTGCCAGCAGTCCGACTCTCAATCAGCCCCAGCATTTT.

This clonotype turned up a few times. The chain joins TRBV20-1 to TRBJ2-7; D remains unclear. The CDR3 is 12 amino acids. Germline V CDR1 and CDR2: DFQATT, SNEGSKA (reference sequence). Trimming took 1 base from V and 4 from J, leaving 8 bases between them. The CDR3 spells CSARAWQYEQYF. CDR3 DNA sequence: TGCAGTGCTAGAGCGTGGCAGTACGAGCAGTACTTC.

The sample holds a few counts of this clonotype. The rearrangement joins TRBV25-1 to TRBJ2-5; D unclear. Looked up from germline, CDR1 is MGHDK and CDR2 is SYGVNS. There are 14 residues in the CDR3. The V end was cut by 1 base, the J end by 9 bases, with 15 bases between. The CDR3 spells CASSEWGISAAQYF. The CDR3 DNA is TGTGCCAGCAGTGAATGGGGAATTTCCGCGGCCCAGTACTTC.

V and J are TRBV11-2 and TRBJ2-3; TRBD1 aligns across 7 bases. The CDR3 sequence is 14 residues long. V lost 5 bases and J lost 5; bases outside the gene matches: 7. Germline CDR1 and CDR2: SGHAT and FQNNGV. CDR3 nucleotides: TGTGCCAGCAGCCAAGGACAGGAACAAGATACGCAGTATTTT. This translates into CASSQGQEQDTQYF.

This clonotype was counted between two and nine times. The V gene is TRBV27, the J gene TRBJ2-7; TRBD2 matches at 12 bases. Germline CDR1 is MNHEY and CDR2 is SMNVEV (reference sequence). The V segment lost 6 bases and the J segment 5 bases; nucleotides outside the gene matches: 5. The CDR3 covers 14 residues. In DNA, the CDR3 is TGTGCCAGCAGACATGGGACTAGCGGGCACGAGCAGTACTTC. Protein product: CASRHGTSGHEQYF.

V and J are TRBV3-1 and TRBJ2-3; 11 bases line up with TRBD2. The CDR3 has 15 amino acids. Germline V lookup: CDR1 LGHDT, CDR2 YNNKEL (reference sequence). The trim removed 4 bases at V and 6 bases at J, leaving 6 bases unmatched. As DNA, the CDR3 is TGTGCCAGCAGCCCTCGTGCTAGCGGGAGGGATACGCAGTATTTT. Its protein is CASSPRASGRDTQYF.

This chain links TRBV6-5 with TRBJ1-5; D unclear. CDR3 length: 13 residues. Germline CDR1 MNHEY, CDR2 SVGAGI. V was cut by 6 bases and J by 4 bases, with 10 bases left in between. CDR3 region: CASRPDGNQPQHF. The CDR3 DNA sequence: TGTGCCAGCAGGCCGGATGGGAATCAGCCCCAGCATTTT.

This clonotype was counted many times. The CDR3 DNA reads as TGCGCCAGCAGCCAAGGGACGGTTCTGAACACTGAAGCTTTCTTT. It yields the protein CASSQGTVLNTEAFF. The chain links TRBV4-3 to TRBJ1-1, with unresolved D. V lost 1 base, J lost 0 bases, and 9 bases lay in between. Germline CDR1 is LGHNA and CDR2 is YSLEER. The CDR3 has 15 residues.

The gene calls are TRBV7-2 and TRBJ1-1, with 8 bases that match TRBD1. CDR1 is SGHTA and CDR2 is FQGNSA in the germline V gene. The CDR3 contains 17 residues. The V segment lost 3 bases and the J segment 1 base; nucleotides outside the gene matches: 10. The CDR3 here is CASSFSGTGVQNTEAFF. The CDR3 DNA follows: TGTGCCAGCAGCTTCTCAGGGACAGGAGTCCAGAACACTGAAGCTTTCTTT.

The J gene is TRBJ2-3, the V gene TRBV4-3; 8 bases agree with TRBD2. Germline-derived CDR1 and CDR2 are LGHNA and YSLEER. V trimming: 2 bases; J trimming: 0 bases; junction bases outside the gene matches: 10. This CDR3 is built from 18 residues. Here the CDR3 reads CASSQSTSGRRSTDTQYF. As DNA, the CDR3 is TGCGCCAGCAGCCAAAGCACTAGCGGCCGCCGGAGCACAGATACGCAGTATTTT.

This clonotype was found a few times. This chain links TRBV5-1 with TRBJ2-7, with 10 bases identical to TRBD1. J gave up 5 bases and V 5 bases, and 4 bases lay outside the gene matches. The CDR3 extends over 13 amino acids. Germline CDR1 reads SGHRS; CDR2 reads YFSETQ. In DNA, the CDR3 is TGCGCCAGCAGACGGACAGGGGGAGACGAGCAGTACTTC. Its protein product is CASRRTGGDEQYF.

This rearrangement joins TRBV7-9 to TRBJ2-5; D perhaps matches TRBD2 (6 bases). The CDR3 consists of 15 residues. Germline loops: CDR1 SEHNR, CDR2 FQNEAQ (reference sequence). V lost 5 bases, J lost 5 bases, and 18 bases lay in between. The CDR3 DNA reads TGTGCCAGCAGCCCGCCGAGTGTAGGGAGGGAGACCCAGTACTTC. Translating it yields CASSPPSVGRETQYF.

There are a few counts of this clonotype. The rearrangement joins TRBV28 to TRBJ1-5, with D unresolved. From germline, CDR1 is MDHEN and CDR2 SYDVKM. V was trimmed by 7 bases and J by 2 bases, leaving 15 bases between them. The CDR3 runs to 15 residues. This chain's CDR3 is CASTKAGSGNQPQHF. In DNA form, the CDR3 reads TGTGCCAGCACCAAAGCCGGGTCCGGCAATCAGCCCCAGCATTTT.

This clonotype was seen at least ten times. The J gene is TRBJ1-1, the V gene TRBV12-3 or TRBV12-4, with D maybe TRBD1 (5 bases). The CDR3 has 13 residues. Trimming stripped 6 bases from V and 4 bases from J, with 12 bases between. The CDR3 here is CASSLGGGTEAFF. In DNA, the CDR3 is TGTGCCAGCAGCCTGGGTGGGGGCACTGAAGCTTTCTTT.

This clonotype was observed a handful of times. The gene calls are TRBV4-2 and TRBJ2-2; the D is unclear. Trimming left V 1 base short and J 6 bases short, with 9 bases between. Germline CDR1 reads LGHNA; CDR2 reads YNFKEQ. The CDR3 covers 14 residues. For the CDR3, the DNA is TGTGCCAGCAGCCAAGTGGCGGCTCCCGGGGAGCTGTTTTTT. Residues: CASSQVAAPGELFF.

This clonotype was counted a few times. V is TRBV24-1 and J is TRBJ2-1, with 11 bases matching TRBD2. The CDR3 is 15 residues long. V lost 5 bases and J lost 6; bases outside the gene matches: 5. Germline V gene sequence: CDR1 KGHDR, CDR2 SFDVKD. The CDR3 coding sequence is TGTGCCACCAGTGCCCCCGGGACTAGCGGCAATGAGCAGTTCTTC. Protein sequence: CATSAPGTSGNEQFF.

This clonotype was seen a handful of times. The chain combines TRBV3-1 with TRBJ1-5; 7 bases align to TRBD1. Germline CDR1 is LGHDT and CDR2 is YNNKEL (reference sequence). V lost 2 bases, J lost 9 bases, and 4 bases stayed unmatched. The CDR3 is 13 amino acids. The CDR3 nucleotides are TGTGCCAGCAGCCAAAGACAGGGCTCGCCCCAGCATTTT. Its protein is CASSQRQGSPQHF.

The V gene is TRBV12-3 or TRBV12-4, the J gene TRBJ2-1; 10 bases fit TRBD2. With V trimmed by 6 bases and J by 3 bases, 14 bases remained unmatched. The CDR3 is 18 amino acids. CDR3 nucleotide sequence: TGTGCCAGCAGCTCCATGGGGCGGGGACTAGCGTTCTACAATGAGCAGTTCTTC. As protein: CASSSMGRGLAFYNEQFF.

The sample holds a few counts of this clonotype. Since no conserved phenylalanine or tryptophan closes the CDR3, a read error is the likely cause. Because the CDR3's place on the DNA is in doubt, the DNA is left out and the CDR3 is given as listed by TCRdb. The V gene is TRBV4-3, the J gene TRBJ2-5; the listed D gene, TRBD2, was not tested against the DNA. From its first to its last residue, the CDR3 has 11 amino acids. Germline V CDR1 and CDR2: LGHNA, YSLEER. CDR3 region: CASSQAKRGGV.

This clonotype was observed a few times. The J gene is TRBJ2-3, the V gene TRBV6-2 or TRBV6-3; 8 bases align to TRBD2. This CDR3 contains 15 residues. V shed 0 bases, J shed 3 bases, and the junction held 2 bases outside the gene matches. The germline V gene encodes CDR1 MNHEY and CDR2 SVGEGT. Here the CDR3 DNA reads TGTGCCAGCAGTTACTCAGTAGCGGGAACAGATACGCAGTATTTT. Amino acid sequence: CASSYSVAGTDTQYF.